The 19 T cell receptor beta chains below come from one sample, sequenced in a study of blood T cell repertoires in COVID-19. The assay was immunoSEQ multiplex PCR, and TCRdb's table has in-frame clones only and misses some. The data contain 65,000 to 75,000 clones, 83% of them seen just once; the ten biggest clones take up 40% to 50%. The sequencing input was peripheral blood. These receptors were obtained from a man older than 75 with acute or convalescent COVID-19.

This chain connects TRBV3-1 (or the pseudogene TRBV3-2) to TRBJ1-2; 8 positions match TRBD1. V shed 3 bases and J 4 bases; nucleotides not matched to a gene: 7. Germline lookup yields CDR1 LGHDT and CDR2 YNNKEL (reference sequence). The CDR3 is 15 residues long. The CDR3 sequence is CASSQPKTGAYGYTF. CDR3 bases: TGTGCCAGCAGCCAGCCAAAGACAGGGGCCTATGGCTACACCTTC.

V is TRBV9 and J is TRBJ2-5, with TRBD1 identical over 7 bases. Germline CDR1 and CDR2: SGDLS and YYNGEE. There are 14 residues in the CDR3. V was pared by 0 bases and J by 5 bases, with 4 bases of the junction left unmatched. This chain's CDR3 is CASSVDEGAETQYF. CDR3 DNA: TGTGCCAGCAGCGTAGACGAGGGGGCTGAGACCCAGTACTTC.

V gene TRBV7-9 combines with J gene TRBJ1-1; 7 bases line up with TRBD1. The CDR3 consists of 16 residues. The junction had 9 bases not matched to a gene; V was cut back by 5 bases and J by 0 bases. CDR1 and CDR2 (germline): SEHNR, FQNEAQ (reference sequence). In nucleotides, the CDR3 is TGTGCCAGCAGCGCAAGACAGGGATCGTTGAACACTGAAGCTTTCTTT. Residues: CASSARQGSLNTEAFF.

J is TRBJ2-1 and V is TRBV5-4, with D maybe TRBD2 (6 bases). V was cut by 1 base and J by 9 bases, with 8 bases left in between. Germline V CDR1 and CDR2: SGHNT, YYREEE (reference sequence). CDR3 length: 12 residues. CDR3 nucleotides: TGTGCCAGCAGCTTGACTAGCCGTGAGCAGTTCTTC. Residues: CASSLTSREQFF.

The rearrangement joins TRBV30 to TRBJ2-2, with a tentative D call TRBD1 (5 bases). Trimming pared 3 bases from V and 8 bases from J, leaving 13 bases between. The CDR3 has 13 amino acids. Germline V gene sequence: CDR1 GTSNPN, CDR2 SVGIG (reference sequence). CDR3 in amino acids: CAWRQGRSGELFF. CDR3 bases: TGTGCCTGGAGGCAGGGAAGGTCAGGGGAGCTGTTTTTT. The variable domain in full, with the rest retrieved from reference TRBV30 and TRBJ2-2, is SQTIHQWPATLVQPVGSPLSLECTVEGTSNPNLYWYRQAAGRGLQLLFYSVGIGQISSEVPQNLSASRPQDRQFILSSKKLLLSDSGFYLCAWRQGRSGELFFGEGSRLTVL.

The chain is built from TRBV5-6 and TRBJ1-4; D is unclear. The CDR3 is made up of 13 amino acids. Germline CDR1 SGHDT, CDR2 YYEEEE. The V and J ends lost 2 bases and 8 bases respectively, with 10 bases between them. The CDR3 bases are TGTGCCAGCAGCTTTGGGAGTGGGGAAAAACTGTTTTTT. Its translation: CASSFGSGEKLFF. The full variable domain, in which reference TRBV5-6 and TRBJ1-4 provide the parts outside the CDR3, is DAGVTQSPTHLIKTRGQQVTLRCSPKSGHDTVSWYQQALGQGPQFIFQYYEEEERQRGNFPDRFSGHQFPNYSSELNVNALLLGDSALYLCASSFGSGEKLFFGSGTQLSVL.

The chain recombines TRBV10-2 with TRBJ2-7, with D unclear. Germline V CDR1 and CDR2: WSHSY, SAAADI. Trimming stripped 7 bases from V and 2 bases from J, with 18 bases between. This CDR3 has 15 amino acids. The CDR3 region is CASKYGTVRTYEQYF. For the CDR3, the DNA is TGCGCCAGCAAGTATGGAACAGTTAGAACCTACGAGCAGTACTTC.

This sequence joins TRBV6-5 and TRBJ2-3; D ambiguous. CDR3 size: 12 residues. V gave up 6 bases and J gave up 7 bases, with 11 bases separating them. The germline gives CDR1 MNHEY, CDR2 SVGAGI. CDR3 coding DNA: TGTGCCAGCAGAGCAAGCGAAAATACGCAGTATTTT. The encoded protein is CASRASENTQYF.

The V and J genes are TRBV5-1 and TRBJ2-7; TRBD2 matches 7 bases. With 3 bases clipped from V and 3 bases from J, the junction kept 12 bases outside the gene matches. The length of the CDR3 is 16 residues. The germline V gene encodes CDR1 SGHRS and CDR2 YFSETQ. The DNA for the CDR3 is TGCGCCAGCAGCTGGGGGGGAGACGGGACCCTCTACGAGCAGTACTTC. Amino acid sequence: CASSWGGDGTLYEQYF.

The rearrangement joins TRBV9 to TRBJ2-3, with 9 bases identical to TRBD2. Germline loops: CDR1 SGDLS, CDR2 YYNGEE. There are 16 residues in the CDR3. With 0 bases clipped from V and 2 bases from J, the junction kept 4 bases outside the gene matches. The CDR3 is CASSVGLAELTDTQYF. The CDR3 bases are TGTGCCAGCAGCGTAGGACTAGCGGAACTCACAGATACGCAGTATTTT.

The chain carries TRBV4-3 and TRBJ1-1; 8 bases match TRBD1. The J segment lost 7 bases and the V segment lost 0 bases, leaving 7 bases of the junction unmatched. Looked up from germline, CDR1 is LGHNA and CDR2 is YSLEER. This CDR3 is 15 amino acids long. The CDR3 region has the DNA TGCGCCAGCAGCCAAGAGAGGACAGGGATCGGTGAAGCTTTCTTT. Protein: CASSQERTGIGEAFF.

Points on this clone: In the same sample, other DNA sequences code for this CDR3. V gene TRBV5-1 combines with J gene TRBJ1-1; D may be TRBD1 (5 bases). Germline V gene data show CDR1 as SGHRS and CDR2 as YFSETQ. The CDR3 sequence is 14 residues long. V lost 0 bases, J lost 3 bases, and 9 bases lay in between. In DNA, the CDR3 is TGCGCCAGCAGCTTGGGGTGGGGGGACACTGAAGCTTTCTTT. This translates into CASSLGWGDTEAFF.

This chain joins TRBV5-6 and TRBJ1-1; D ambiguous. Trimming cost V 6 bases and J 1 base, with 16 bases left between them. The CDR3 length is 15 residues. The germline CDR1 and CDR2 sequences are SGHDT and YYEEEE. The DNA for the CDR3 is TGTGCCAGCACCACCCCTGGGCTGGGGAACACTGAAGCTTTCTTT. Its protein product is CASTTPGLGNTEAFF.

V is TRBV6-5 and J is TRBJ1-2; weak D call: TRBD1 (6 bases). CDR3 length: 14 residues. Between the trimmed V and J ends, which lost 5 bases and 5 bases, there was a span of 15 bases. CDR1 is MNHEY and CDR2 is SVGAGI in the germline V gene. In DNA, the CDR3 is TGTGCCAGCAGTCCTACAGGGTTTGGGTATGGCTACACCTTC. This codes for CASSPTGFGYGYTF.

This sequence joins TRBV29-1 and TRBJ1-2; the match to TRBD1 covers 7 bases. Trimming removed 6 bases from V and 4 bases from J; junction bases left unmatched: 17. Germline V gene data show CDR1 as SQVTM and CDR2 as ANQGSEA. There are 16 residues in the CDR3. CDR3 residues: CSVWGLSAGTVYGYTF. The CDR3 bases are TGCAGCGTGTGGGGCTTGAGTGCCGGGACAGTCTATGGCTACACCTTC.

This chain connects TRBV7-6 to TRBJ1-2, with TRBD1 identical over 7 bases. The CDR3 spans 15 residues. CDR1 and CDR2 (germline): SGHVS, FNYEAQ. V shed 5 bases and J 6 bases; nucleotides not matched to a gene: 12. The CDR3 region is CASSLSGGGENGYTF. In nucleotides, the CDR3 is TGTGCCAGCAGCCTTAGTGGAGGGGGCGAAAATGGCTACACCTTC.

The V call is TRBV28, the J call TRBJ2-1; D may be TRBD1 (5 bases). Germline V gene lookup returns CDR1 MDHEN and CDR2 SYDVKM. There are 15 residues in the CDR3. Trimming shortened V by 4 bases and J by 6 bases, and 16 bases separated the two germline ends. CDR3 DNA sequence: TGTGCCAGCAGTTCTTCAGGGCAAGGTTTCAATGAGCAGTTCTTC. Its translation is CASSSSGQGFNEQFF.

The rearrangement uses TRBV2 and TRBJ2-3; tentative D call: TRBD2 (6 bases). Germline loops: CDR1 SNHLY, CDR2 FYNNEI. The CDR3 covers 14 residues. The ends were cut back, 7 bases at V and 2 bases at J, with 13 bases in the middle. The CDR3 region is CASMVEGNTDTQYF. CDR3 sequence (DNA): TGTGCCAGCATGGTGGAGGGAAACACAGATACGCAGTATTTT.

The V gene is TRBV3-1 (or the pseudogene TRBV3-2), the J gene TRBJ2-3; possibly TRBD1 for D (5 bases). CDR1 is LGHDT, CDR2 YNNKEL, per germline (reference sequence). This CDR3 is built from 15 residues. V was clipped by 4 bases and J by 1 base, with 12 bases between them. The CDR3 DNA follows: TGTGCCAGCAGCCCCAATTTAGGGGGCACAGATACGCAGTATTTT. Amino acid sequence: CASSPNLGGTDTQYF.